This TCR beta chain comes out of a study of blood T cell repertoires in COVID-19. Method: immunoSEQ multiplex PCR; TCRdb's copy keeps in-frame clones and lacks some. This sample has a few hundred thousand clones, with 82% found just once. Germline CDR1 reads SGHTA; CDR2 reads FQGTGA. The CDR3 is 14 residues long. Trimming pared 2 bases from V and 4 bases from J, leaving 11 bases between. The genes are TRBV7-3 and TRBJ1-2; no reliable D call. The material sequenced was PBMCs or T cells enriched from blood (not recorded which). The clonotype comes from an older woman who had recovered from COVID-19. CDR3 region: CASSLDGGLYGYTF. CDR3 sequence (DNA): TGTGCCAGCAGCTTAGATGGCGGCCTCTATGGCTACACCTTC.